The next 12 T cell receptor beta chains were all read from a single sample in a study of shared clonotypes between healthy human individuals. This table comes from immunoSEQ multiplex PCR, and its TCRdb copy is limited to in-frame clones, with some not included. The table records about 470,000 clones, 70% to 80% of them present only once. Sequenced: PBMCs. These receptor sequences come from a middle-aged woman in good health. Some clones in this sample may be carry-over from other donors' samples.

CDR3 coding DNA: TGTGCCAGCAGTGACGCTGGGACAACGAACACCGGGGAGCTGTTTTTT. Translation gives CASSDAGTTNTGELFF. The gene calls are TRBV6-4 and TRBJ2-2; TRBD1 is a possible D gene (6 bases). CDR3 size: 16 residues. Germline V gives CDR1 MRHNA, CDR2 SNTAGT. V lost 2 bases to trimming and J lost 0 bases, with 10 bases between them.

The chain recombines TRBV30 with TRBJ2-3, with TRBD2 as a possible D gene (6 bases). The CDR3 totals 13 residues. CDR1 GTSNPN and CDR2 SVGIG come from the germline V gene (reference sequence). V lost 4 bases to trimming and J lost 2 bases, with 10 bases between them. The CDR3: CAWTPGDTDTQYF. CDR3 DNA: TGTGCCTGGACTCCGGGGGACACAGATACGCAGTATTTT.

The rearrangement joins TRBV30 to TRBJ2-1, with D unclear. The CDR3 covers 11 residues. Deletions cut 0 bases from V and 6 bases from J, with 3 bases between. Germline values: CDR1 GTSNPN, CDR2 SVGIG (reference sequence). Here the CDR3 DNA reads TGTGCCTGGAGTGTTTTCAATGAGCAGTTCTTC. Protein: CAWSVFNEQFF.

The chain is built from TRBV6-5 and TRBJ2-7, with D perhaps TRBD2 (5 bases). V lost 0 bases to trimming and J lost 7 bases, with 13 bases between them. Germline V gene lookup returns CDR1 MNHEY and CDR2 SVGAGI. The CDR3 totals 14 residues. The CDR3 region is CASSYSLGRGEQYF. As DNA, the CDR3 is TGTGCCAGCAGTTACTCGCTAGGGCGAGGGGAGCAGTACTTC.

V is TRBV10-3 and J is TRBJ2-1, with D tentatively TRBD1 (6 bases). V was pared by 6 bases and J by 8 bases, with 29 bases between. CDR1 and CDR2 (germline): ENHRY, SYGVKD. This CDR3 contains 18 residues. The CDR3 bases are TGTGCCATCAGGGGTGACAGGCTACCGACACCTACCTGGGATGAGCAGTTCTTC. Encoded protein: CAIRGDRLPTPTWDEQFF.

Comment on this clone: Other DNA sequences in this specimen translate into the identical CDR3. The chain has TRBV5-1 and TRBJ2-7, with D unclear. CDR1 and CDR2 (germline): SGHRS, YFSETQ. The V end was cut by 0 bases, the J end by 0 bases, with 10 bases between. This CDR3 spans 15 amino acids. CDR3 coding DNA: TGCGCCAGCAGCTTGGCCCCGGGCCCCTCCTACGAGCAGTACTTC. This encodes CASSLAPGPSYEQYF.

Comments on this clone: In the same sample, other DNA sequences code for this CDR3. J is TRBJ2-7 and V is TRBV29-1; 7 positions match TRBD1. Germline V CDR1 and CDR2: SQVTM, ANQGSEA. V shed 1 base, J shed 4 bases, and the junction held 1 base outside the gene matches. The CDR3 spans 12 residues. The CDR3 here is CSVEAGGYEQYF. DNA for the CDR3: TGCAGCGTTGAAGCAGGGGGATACGAGCAGTACTTC.

This chain connects TRBV28 to TRBJ2-1, with TRBD2 matching 8 bases. V was clipped by 10 bases and J by 3 bases; unmatched bases: 17. The CDR3 runs to 17 residues. Germline V gene data show CDR1 as MDHEN and CDR2 as SYDVKM. The CDR3 spells CATTTPIGTRNYNEQFF. CDR3 nucleotide sequence: TGTGCCACCACTACTCCAATCGGGACTAGAAACTACAATGAGCAGTTCTTC.

The V and J genes are TRBV28 and TRBJ2-1; 7 positions match TRBD1. CDR3 length: 13 amino acids. In germline, CDR1 is MDHEN, CDR2 SYDVKM. Germline trimming cut 3 bases from V and 8 bases from J; bases unmatched to any gene: 4. The CDR3 sequence: CASSLTTGDEQFF. The CDR3, as DNA: TGTGCCAGCAGTTTGACTACAGGGGATGAGCAGTTCTTC.

The chain links TRBV7-6 to TRBJ2-2; D is unclear. With 5 bases removed from V and 4 bases from J, the gap between germline ends came to 14 bases. Germline lookup yields CDR1 SGHVS and CDR2 FNYEAQ. The CDR3 is 15 amino acids. CDR3 bases: TGTGCCAGCAGCCCTCGTCCCGATGGCACCGGGGAGCTGTTTTTT. Amino acid sequence: CASSPRPDGTGELFF.

The J gene is TRBJ1-1, the V gene TRBV10-2; no clear D. This CDR3 region has 12 residues. V lost 0 bases to trimming and J lost 3 bases, with 2 bases between them. Germline CDR1 is WSHSY and CDR2 is SAAADI. The CDR3 reads CASSESYTEAFF. DNA for the CDR3: TGCGCCAGCAGTGAGTCCTACACTGAAGCTTTCTTT.

This chain links TRBV7-2 with TRBJ2-5; D gene unclear. Between the trimmed V and J ends, which lost 6 bases and 4 bases, there was a span of 12 bases. The germline V gene has CDR1 SGHTA and CDR2 FQGNSA. The CDR3 is 13 residues long. In DNA form, the CDR3 reads TGTGCCAGCAGAACGACGACCATAGAGACCCAGTACTTC. It codes for CASRTTTIETQYF.